This T cell receptor beta chain appears in the sequencing data of a study of T cell responses to AZD1222 COVID-19 vaccine. Profiling relied on immunoSEQ multiplex PCR, and the TCRdb table lists in-frame clones only, not all of them. The profile covers about 99,000 clones, with roughly 89% appearing a single time and about 48% taken by the ten largest. Looked up from germline, CDR1 is SGHRS and CDR2 is YFSETQ. Trimming at V came to 3 bases and at J to 0 bases, leaving 7 bases not matched to a gene. The CDR3 has 17 amino acids. The material sequenced was peripheral blood, taken on day 0 of AZD1222 vaccination. The TCR comes from an adult in good health. This sequence joins TRBV5-1 and TRBJ2-4, with TRBD1 matching 9 bases. The CDR3 loop reads CASSYGGQGLAKNIQYF. The CDR3 nucleotides are TGCGCCAGCAGCTACGGGGGACAGGGCCTAGCCAAAAACATTCAGTACTTC.